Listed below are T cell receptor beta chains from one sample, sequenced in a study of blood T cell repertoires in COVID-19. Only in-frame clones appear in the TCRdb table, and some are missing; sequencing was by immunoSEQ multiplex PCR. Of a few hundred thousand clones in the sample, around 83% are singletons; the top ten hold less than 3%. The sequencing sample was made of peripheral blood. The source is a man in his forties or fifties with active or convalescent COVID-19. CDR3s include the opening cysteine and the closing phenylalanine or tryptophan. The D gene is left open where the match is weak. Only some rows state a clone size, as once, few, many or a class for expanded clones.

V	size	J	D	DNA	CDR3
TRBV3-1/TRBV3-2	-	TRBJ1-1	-	TGTGCCAGCAGCCAAGCGGCAGGGAGGTACACTGAAGCTTTCTTT	CASSQAAGRYTEAFF
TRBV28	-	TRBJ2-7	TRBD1	TGTGCCAGCACACAGGGGCCCTTTCGCGAGCAGTACTTC	CASTQGPFREQYF
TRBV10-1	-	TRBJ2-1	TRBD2	TGCGCCAGCAGTGAGAGGGGGACTAGCGGGGACAATGAGCAGTTCTTC	CASSERGTSGDNEQFF
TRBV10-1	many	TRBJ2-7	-	TGCGCCAGCAGTGAGGGTCAGGCCCCCTACGAGCAGTACTTC	CASSEGQAPYEQYF
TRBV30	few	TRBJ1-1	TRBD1	TGTGCCTGGAGTTCGGACAGGATGAACACTGAAGCTTTCTTT	CAWSSDRMNTEAFF
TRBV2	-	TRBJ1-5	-	TGTGCCAGCGTCAGGGAACTGGGACAGCCCCAGCATTTT	CASVRELGQPQHF
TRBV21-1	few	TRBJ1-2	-	TGTGCCAGCACCTTCAGGGGTGGCTACACCTTC	CASTFRGGYTF
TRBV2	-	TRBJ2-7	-	TGTGCCAGCAGTGAAGCAGAGCGGGCTGAGCAGTACTTC	CASSEAERAEQYF
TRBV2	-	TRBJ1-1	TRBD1	TGTGCCAGCAGTCAAGACAGGGGGCGCGGGACTGAAGCTTTCTTT	CASSQDRGRGTEAFF
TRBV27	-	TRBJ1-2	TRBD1	TGTGCCAGCAGTCCCGCCGACAGGGAGAATGGCTACACCTTC	CASSPADRENGYTF
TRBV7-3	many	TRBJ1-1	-	TGTGCCAGCAGCCTACAGGGTATCACTGAAGCTTTCTTT	CASSLQGITEAFF
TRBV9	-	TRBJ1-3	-	TGTGCCAGCAGCCCCGATGGGCAGCTCTCTGGAAACACCATATATTTT	CASSPDGQLSGNTIYF
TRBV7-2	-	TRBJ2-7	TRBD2	TGTGCCAGCACCTTCGGGGGGAGCTCCTACGAGCAGTACTTC	CASTFGGSSYEQYF
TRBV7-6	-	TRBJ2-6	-	TGTGCCAGCAGCTCAAAGTCACAGGTAAGCTCTGGGGCCAACGTCCTGACTTTC	CASSSKSQVSSGANVLTF
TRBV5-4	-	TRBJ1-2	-	TGTGCCAGCAGCAGGGGCCCCGACGACTATGGCTACACCTTC	CASSRGPDDYGYTF
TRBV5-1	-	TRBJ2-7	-	TGCGCCAGCAGCCTAACCTACGAGCAGTACTTC	CASSLTYEQYF
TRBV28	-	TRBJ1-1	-	TGTGCCAGCAGTTTTTCCGTTGGCAGGGGAGAGAACACTGAAGCTTTCTTT	CASSFSVGRGENTEAFF
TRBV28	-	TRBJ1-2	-	TGTGCCAGCCGGGAACGTAACTATGGCTACACCTTC	CASRERNYGYTF
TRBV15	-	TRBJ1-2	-	TGTGCCACCAGCAGAGATCCCAGGGTTAACTATGGCTACACCTTC	CATSRDPRVNYGYTF
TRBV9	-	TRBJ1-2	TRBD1	TGTGCCAGCAGCGTAGCGGGACAGCCCATTCCAAACTATGGCTACACCTTC	CASSVAGQPIPNYGYTF
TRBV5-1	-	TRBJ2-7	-	TGCGCCAGCAGCTCTACAGGGGCGGGAGAGCAGTACTTC	CASSSTGAGEQYF
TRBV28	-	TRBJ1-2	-	TGTGCCAGCAGTTTACGGACTGAGGGTGGCTACACCTTC	CASSLRTEGGYTF
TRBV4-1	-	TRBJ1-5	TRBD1	TGCGCCAGCAGCCCGGGACAGGTCACAAATCAGCCCCAGCATTTT	CASSPGQVTNQPQHF